The 15 T cell receptor beta chains below come from one sample, sequenced in a study of neoadjuvant nivolumab and ipilimumab in lung cancer. Produced via immunoSEQ multiplex PCR; TCRdb's table is partial and in-frame only. The sample lists about 6,500 clones; around 80% were seen once. Sequenced here: tumor tissue, sampled after neoadjuvant nivolumab, alone or with ipilimumab, at or shortly before surgery. The receptors shown here come from an adult with non-small cell lung cancer.

This clone was detected once. The V gene is TRBV11-2, the J gene TRBJ2-7; D possibly corresponds to TRBD1 (6 bases). The CDR3 runs 15 residues. Trimming removed 1 base from V and 2 bases from J, with 12 bases in between. The germline gives CDR1 SGHAT, CDR2 FQNNGV. CDR3: CASSLATGKPYEQYF. The CDR3 region has the DNA TGTGCCAGCAGCTTAGCGACAGGAAAACCCTACGAGCAGTACTTC.

CDR3 bases: TGTGCCAGCAGTGAATCTAGCGGGGCAATCGGGGACGAGCAGTACTTC. Translated: CASSESSGAIGDEQYF. The chain couples TRBV2 to TRBJ2-7; TRBD2 matches at 9 bases. The germline V gene has CDR1 SNHLY and CDR2 FYNNEI. The CDR3 is made up of 16 amino acids. V gave up 2 bases and J gave up 5 bases; unmatched junction bases: 10. Full variable domain (remainder filled in from reference TRBV2 and TRBJ2-7): EPEVTQTPSHQVTQMGQEVILRCVPISNHLYFYWYRQILGQKVEFLVSFYNNEISEKSEIFDDQFSVERPDGSNFTLKIRSTKLEDSAMYFCASSESSGAIGDEQYFGPGTRLTVT.

The V call is TRBV5-1, the J call TRBJ2-7; 8 bases map to TRBD1. Germline trimming cut 4 bases from V and 2 bases from J; bases unmatched to any gene: 8. CDR3 length equals 15 residues. Germline V CDR1 and CDR2: SGHRS, YFSETQ. Here the CDR3 reads CASSHGQGGTYEQYF. CDR3 nucleotide sequence: TGCGCCAGCAGCCACGGACAGGGAGGAACCTACGAGCAGTACTTC.

This chain uses TRBV5-4 with TRBJ2-1, with 7 bases aligning to TRBD2. CDR1 SGHNT and CDR2 YYREEE come from the germline V gene (reference sequence). The CDR3 contains 16 residues. After removal of 4 bases from V and 2 bases from J, the junction contained 9 bases not matched to a gene. The CDR3 loop is CASSPQGAGAYNEQFF. As DNA, the CDR3 is TGTGCCAGCAGCCCCCAGGGCGCGGGGGCCTACAATGAGCAGTTCTTC.

The chain combines TRBV2 with TRBJ1-5; no clear D. V lost 4 bases, J lost 1 base, and 8 bases lay in between. CDR1 and CDR2 (germline): SNHLY, FYNNEI. This CDR3 comprises 14 residues. The CDR3 is CASSGLVSNQPQHF. CDR3 coding DNA: TGTGCCAGCAGTGGGTTAGTGAGCAATCAGCCCCAGCATTTT. Combining the CDR3 with reference TRBV2 and TRBJ1-5 gives the whole variable domain EPEVTQTPSHQVTQMGQEVILRCVPISNHLYFYWYRQILGQKVEFLVSFYNNEISEKSEIFDDQFSVERPDGSNFTLKIRSTKLEDSAMYFCASSGLVSNQPQHFGDGTRLSIL.

This clone has only a few counts. This rearrangement joins TRBV7-2 to TRBJ1-6; TRBD1 matches 10 bases. The CDR3 is 14 amino acids. Germline CDR1 is SGHTA and CDR2 is FQGNSA. Germline trimming cut 5 bases from V and 10 bases from J; bases unmatched to any gene: 5. CDR3 DNA: TGTGCCAGCAGCCCGAGGGACAGGGGATCACCCCTCCACTTT. Translated: CASSPRDRGSPLHF. Variable domain in full (rest from reference TRBV7-2 and TRBJ1-6): GAGVSQSPSNKVTEKGKDVELRCDPISGHTALYWYRQSLGQGLEFLIYFQGNSAPDKSGLPSDRFSAERTGGSVSTLTIQRTQQEDSAVYLCASSPRDRGSPLHFGNGTRLTVT.

The chain is built from TRBV9 and TRBJ1-1; no firm D call. CDR3 length equals 13 residues. CDR1 and CDR2 (germline): SGDLS, YYNGEE. Trimming took off 1 base at V and 2 bases at J, with 6 bases between the two ends. The CDR3 DNA is TGTGCCAGCAGCGTACAGAGTAACACTGAAGCTTTCTTT. Amino acid sequence: CASSVQSNTEAFF.

This clone is medium-sized (0.01 to 0.1%) in the sample. The V and J genes are TRBV6-5 and TRBJ2-5; possible D gene TRBD1, 6 bases. With 5 bases removed from V and 3 bases from J, the gap between germline ends came to 13 bases. CDR3 length: 14 residues. CDR1 and CDR2 (germline): MNHEY, SVGAGI. CDR3 loop: CASSEQGREETQYF. Written as DNA, the CDR3 is TGTGCCAGCAGTGAACAGGGTAGAGAAGAGACCCAGTACTTC.

The chain couples TRBV5-1 to TRBJ2-7; possible D gene TRBD2, 6 bases. This CDR3 is 13 amino acids long. Trimming removed 0 bases at V and 6 bases at J, with 10 bases between. Germline CDR1 is SGHRS and CDR2 is YFSETQ. As DNA, the CDR3 is TGCGCCAGCAGCTTGGATCTAGCGTCCGAGCAGTACTTC. It specifies CASSLDLASEQYF.

The V and J genes are TRBV14 and TRBJ2-7; TRBD1 matches at 7 bases. The CDR3 runs to 16 residues. CDR1 is SGHDN, CDR2 FVKESK, per germline. The J segment lost 4 bases and the V segment lost 5 bases, leaving 14 bases of the junction unmatched. The CDR3 is CASSRSPGQPIYEQYF. In DNA form, the CDR3 reads TGTGCCAGCAGCAGGTCCCCGGGACAGCCTATTTACGAGCAGTACTTC.

The J gene is TRBJ1-3, the V gene TRBV5-1; no clear D. Trimming removed 0 bases at V and 0 bases at J, with 10 bases between. CDR1 SGHRS and CDR2 YFSETQ come from the germline V gene. This CDR3 has 16 amino acids. DNA of the CDR3: TGCGCCAGCAGCTTGGGACCTCCTTTCTCTGGAAACACCATATATTTT. This gives the protein CASSLGPPFSGNTIYF.

The chain joins TRBV6-6 to TRBJ1-2; 8 bases line up with TRBD1. Germline V gene data show CDR1 as MNHNY and CDR2 as SVGAGI (reference sequence). The V segment lost 5 bases and the J segment 8 bases; nucleotides outside the gene matches: 4. The CDR3 runs to 12 residues. CDR3 DNA: TGTGCCAGCAGTACAGGGGGTCGGGGCTACACCTTC. Its translation: CASSTGGRGYTF.

The V and J genes are TRBV6-5 and TRBJ2-2; 7 positions match TRBD1. The CDR3 has 14 amino acids. The germline CDR1 and CDR2 sequences are MNHEY and SVGAGI. V lost 6 bases to trimming and J lost 3 bases; unmatched junction nucleotides: 4. The CDR3 DNA reads as TGTGCCAGCAGACGACAGGGTCACACCGGGGAGCTGTTTTTT. This sequence encodes CASRRQGHTGELFF.

The chain employs TRBV29-1 and TRBJ1-2; 9 bases align to TRBD1. The CDR3 contains 13 residues. Trimming took 7 bases from V and 3 from J; bases not matched to a gene: 6. Germline CDR1 and CDR2: SQVTM and ANQGSEA. CDR3 region: CSAGDRDDYGYTF. The CDR3 coding sequence is TGCAGCGCAGGGGACAGGGACGACTATGGCTACACCTTC.

V gene TRBV5-4 combines with J gene TRBJ2-1, with 7 bases identical to TRBD2. CDR1 is SGHNT and CDR2 is YYREEE in the germline V gene (reference sequence). V dropped 4 bases and J dropped 6; count of bases not matched to a gene: 4. This CDR3 region has 13 residues. DNA of the CDR3: TGTGCCAGCAGCCCTGGGGGGGGCAATGAGCAGTTCTTC. This translates into CASSPGGGNEQFF.